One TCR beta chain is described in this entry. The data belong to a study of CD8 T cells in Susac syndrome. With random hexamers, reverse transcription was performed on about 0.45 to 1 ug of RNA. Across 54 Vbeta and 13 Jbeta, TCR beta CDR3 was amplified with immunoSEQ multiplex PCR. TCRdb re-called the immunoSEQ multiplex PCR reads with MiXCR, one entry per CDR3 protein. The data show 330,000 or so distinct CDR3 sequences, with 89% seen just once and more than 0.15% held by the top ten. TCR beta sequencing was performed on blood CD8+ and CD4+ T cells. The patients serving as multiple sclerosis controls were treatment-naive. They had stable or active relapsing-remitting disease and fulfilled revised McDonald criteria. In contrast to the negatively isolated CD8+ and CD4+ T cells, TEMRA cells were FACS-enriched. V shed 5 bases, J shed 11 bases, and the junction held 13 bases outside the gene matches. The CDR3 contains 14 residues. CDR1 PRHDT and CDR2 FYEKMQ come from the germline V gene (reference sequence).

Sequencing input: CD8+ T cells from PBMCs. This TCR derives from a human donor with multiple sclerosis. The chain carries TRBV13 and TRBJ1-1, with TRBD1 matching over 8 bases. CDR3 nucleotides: TGTGCCAGCAGCCTCTTTGAGACAGGGGACTACGCTTTCTTT. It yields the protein CASSLFETGDYAFF.